The 10 T cell receptor beta chains reported below all come from one sample, sequenced in a study of neurological immune-mediated disorders. TCRdb reprocessed the 5' RACE reads via MiXCR and lists one record per CDR3 protein. The sample yields some 15,000 distinct CDR3 sequences, 3.5% seen once. Source material: CD8+ T cells from blood. Receptors were obtained from a woman aged 40 to 50 in good health.

Ten or more counts support this clonotype. The V call is TRBV6-5, the J call TRBJ2-7, with 10 bases lining up with TRBD2. This CDR3 is 15 amino acids long. V shed 6 bases and J 0 bases; nucleotides not matched to a gene: 5. The germline V gene encodes CDR1 MNHEY and CDR2 SVGAGI. CDR3 protein: CASSQAGGSSYEQYF. In nucleotides, the CDR3 is TGTGCCAGCAGCCAAGCGGGAGGGAGCTCCTACGAGCAGTACTTC.

This clonotype was picked up many times. The V and J genes are TRBV28 and TRBJ2-1, with D perhaps matching TRBD1 (5 bases). The germline V and J ends were trimmed by 6 bases and 3 bases, with 15 bases remaining between them. Germline CDR1 is MDHEN and CDR2 is SYDVKM. The CDR3 sequence is 15 residues long. Written as DNA, the CDR3 is TGTGCCAGCAGCATACAGGTCCCGAACTACAATGAGCAGTTCTTC. This translates into CASSIQVPNYNEQFF.

This rearrangement joins TRBV9 to TRBJ1-2; the match to TRBD1 covers 7 bases. Germline-derived CDR1 and CDR2 are SGDLS and YYNGEE. V lost 4 bases to trimming and J lost 7 bases; unmatched junction nucleotides: 4. This CDR3 comprises 12 residues. The CDR3 coding sequence is TGTGCCAGCAGCCCGGGGACAGTTGGCTACACCTTC. The encoded protein is CASSPGTVGYTF.

This clonotype was counted many times. The CDR3 is CASRELRGGQGMNTGELFF. The DNA of the CDR3 is TGTGCCAGCAGAGAATTAAGAGGTGGACAGGGAATGAACACCGGGGAGCTGTTTTTT. The rearrangement uses TRBV6-2 or TRBV6-3 and TRBJ2-2; 8 bases are shared with TRBD1. Germline V gives CDR1 MNHEY, CDR2 SVGEGT. The length of the CDR3 is 19 residues. V was pared by 6 bases and J by 1 base, with 16 bases of the junction left unmatched.

This clonotype was detected ten times or more. The genes are TRBV20-1 and TRBJ2-1; D possibly corresponds to TRBD2 (5 bases). This CDR3 region has 16 residues. Trimming removed 0 bases at V and 1 base at J, with 13 bases between. Germline lookup yields CDR1 DFQATT and CDR2 SNEGSKA (reference sequence). The CDR3 bases are TGCAGTGCTAGAGATCTGTGGGAGAAATCCTACAATGAGCAGTTCTTC. It specifies CSARDLWEKSYNEQFF.

This clonotype showed up many times. This rearrangement joins TRBV5-1 to TRBJ2-7; no reliable D call. Germline assignment: CDR1 SGHRS and CDR2 YFSETQ. V was clipped by 0 bases and J by 6 bases, with 16 bases between them. The CDR3 spans 15 residues. CDR3 coding DNA: TGCGCCAGCAGCTTGGGCCCCGTTGAGGTTGGCGAGCAGTACTTC. It yields the protein CASSLGPVEVGEQYF.

Only a few counts were recorded for this clonotype. The chain couples TRBV10-3 to TRBJ2-1; 11 nucleotides line up with TRBD2. CDR1 is ENHRY and CDR2 is SYGVKD in the germline V gene. The length of the CDR3 is 14 residues. The V segment lost 8 bases and the J segment 4 bases; nucleotides outside the gene matches: 4. The CDR3 spells CAIGGLAGYNEQFF. In nucleotides, the CDR3 is TGTGCCATCGGAGGACTAGCGGGTTACAATGAGCAGTTCTTC.

There are many counts of this clonotype. The chain uses TRBV7-9 and TRBJ2-1, with 9 positions matching TRBD2. The germline gives CDR1 SEHNR, CDR2 FQNEAQ (reference sequence). Trimming cost V 5 bases and J 10 bases; bases outside gene matches: 18. This CDR3 is 17 amino acids long. The CDR3 nucleotides read TGTGCCAGCAGCGCCGATGGGCTAGCGGGGACATCGGGGGAGCAGTTCTTC. It encodes CASSADGLAGTSGEQFF.

This clonotype was detected ten times or more. The genes are TRBV7-6 and TRBJ2-5; 7 bases match TRBD1. Per the germline V gene, CDR1 is SGHVS and CDR2 is FNYEAQ. J lost 4 bases, V lost 4 bases, and 6 bases had no gene match. The CDR3 has 14 residues. The CDR3 sequence is CASSSDRVRETQYF. The CDR3, as DNA: TGTGCCAGCAGCTCCGACAGGGTTCGAGAGACCCAGTACTTC.

Ten or more counts support this clonotype. This chain joins TRBV6-4 and TRBJ2-1, with 9 bases fitting TRBD2. Germline CDR1 MRHNA, CDR2 SNTAGT. V trimming: 3 bases; J trimming: 4 bases; junction bases outside the gene matches: 4. The CDR3 consists of 15 residues. The CDR3 reads CASSERSGGYNEQFF. The CDR3 region has the DNA TGTGCCAGCAGTGAACGTAGCGGGGGATACAATGAGCAGTTCTTC.